This TCR beta chain was retrieved from a study of regulatory T cells in long-lasting Graves disease. Overall study results and limits: Favored usage of TRBV28, TRBJ1-2 and TRBJ2-5 was recorded in persistent disease. Study of thyroid tissue was not done, with only peripheral blood studied. Those with persistent Graves' had less TCR diversity than newly diagnosed patients.

HTBI primers from iRepertoire and Arm-PCR of CDR3 regions yielded the TCR beta libraries. MiXCR, run by TCRdb on the multiplex PCR reads, gives a single entry per CDR3 protein. The sample shows hundreds of thousands of distinct CDR3 sequences, roughly 16% of them seen only once. The sample holds many counts of this clonotype. Its antigen remains unidentified. The CDR3 is made up of 14 amino acids. Trimming removed 3 bases from V and 4 bases from J, with 11 bases in between. Time point specified: newly diagnosed GD, antithyroid drugs for less than 3 months. Isolated PBMC RNA provided the starting material for the TCR library. It was American Thyroid Association guidelines that determined Graves' disease diagnosis.

The chain combines TRBV12-3 or TRBV12-4 with TRBJ2-3; weak D call: TRBD1 (6 bases). The receptor comes from a female donor with Graves disease. Source: peripheral blood mononuclear cells (PBMCs), taken at new diagnosis, from a patient treated with antithyroid drugs. In nucleotides, the CDR3 is TGTGCCAGCAGTTTGGGTGGGGGCCCAGATACGCAGTATTTT. Translated, it gives CASSLGGGPDTQYF.